This TCR beta chain stems from a study of OX40 agonist ivuxolimab in advanced cancers. Turning to the study itself: Patients were treated with ivuxolimab, an agonistic anti-OX40 (CD134) antibody. Patients enrolled in dose escalation were diagnosed with hepatocellular carcinoma, melanoma, renal cell or head and neck cancer. Study-wide points: Normalized T-cell clonal expansion was also low in some nonresponders. Researchers report that CD8+ T cells had, on average, more expanded clones than CD4+.

This clone was seen a few times. Its matching antigen is unknown. From germline, CDR1 is SGDLS and CDR2 YYNGEE. This CDR3 has 14 residues. V was pared by 6 bases and J by 1 base, with 10 bases between. Clones were sequenced by immunoSEQ multiplex PCR, and TCRdb holds only the in-frame ones, with some missing. The table has roughly 63,000 clones, approximately 86% seen once; the top ten hold approximately 2%. The clonotype comes from an adult with an advanced solid tumor such as melanoma, head and neck, liver or kidney cancer. The chain carries TRBV9 and TRBJ2-2; D perhaps matches TRBD2 (5 bases). Here the sequenced sample was CD4+ or CD8+ T cells sorted from blood, taken in a trial of the OX40 agonist ivuxolimab. Here the CDR3 reads CASMRTVNTGELFF. CDR3 DNA sequence: TGTGCCAGCATGCGGACTGTGAACACCGGGGAGCTGTTTTTT.